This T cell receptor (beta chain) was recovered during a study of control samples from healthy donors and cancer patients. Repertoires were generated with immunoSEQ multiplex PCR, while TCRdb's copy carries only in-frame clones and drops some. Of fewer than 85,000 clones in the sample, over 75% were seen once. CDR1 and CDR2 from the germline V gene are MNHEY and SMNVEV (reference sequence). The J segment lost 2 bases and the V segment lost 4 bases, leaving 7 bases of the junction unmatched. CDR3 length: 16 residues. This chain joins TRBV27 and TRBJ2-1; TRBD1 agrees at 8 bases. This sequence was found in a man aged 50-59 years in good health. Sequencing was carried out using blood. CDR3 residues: CASSSLQGGPYNEQFF. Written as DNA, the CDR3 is TGTGCCAGCAGTTCCCTACAGGGGGGCCCCTACAATGAGCAGTTCTTC.